This T cell receptor (beta chain) appears in the sequencing data of a study of CD8+ T cells in alopecia areata. V was trimmed by 1 base and J by 6 bases, leaving 10 bases between them. Germline V lookup: CDR1 SNHLY, CDR2 FYNNEI. The CDR3 covers 14 residues. Extraction of RNA preceded its reverse transcription into cDNA, which served as the sequencing template. Profiling relied on immunoSEQ multiplex PCR, and the TCRdb table lists in-frame clones only, not all of them. The sample carries 90,000 to 100,000 clones, 60% to 75% recorded once. A few counts support this clone. Treatment specified: oral pan-JAK inhibitor, 5-10 mg twice daily.

This sample comprised CD8+ T cells sorted from blood, obtained at week 4, from a patient treated with tofacitinib. The chain has TRBV2 and TRBJ2-4; weak D call: TRBD1 (5 bases). This TCR was sampled from a human donor with alopecia areata. The CDR3 protein is CASSEGGIRNIQYF. The CDR3 DNA reads TGTGCCAGCAGTGAAGGGGGCATACGAAACATTCAGTACTTC.